The table lists the clone carrying this T cell receptor beta chain with a few counts. In the original processing: Reference gene primers were amplified, and this amplification served to estimate nucleated cell counts. Some clones are missing from TCRdb's copy, which holds only in-frame ones; the method was immunoSEQ multiplex PCR. That table is the source of V, J and clone size, and D and trimming were worked out from the DNA. The table includes 90,000 or so clones, roughly 80% detected once. The data stem from a study of blood T cell repertoires in COVID-19. At the level of the study: Donors in the United States, Italy and Spain gave samples during acute or convalescent COVID-19. Sample material is recorded as cDNA or gDNA derived from T cells, B-cell-depleted T cells, or PBMCs.

The CDR3 consists of 14 residues. Deletions cut 5 bases from V and 0 bases from J, with 8 bases between. The germline V gene has CDR1 SEHNR and CDR2 FQNEAQ (reference sequence). The receptor comes from a man aged 80 or over with active or convalescent COVID-19. The sample taken for sequencing was peripheral blood. The chain employs TRBV7-9 and TRBJ1-3; tentative D call: TRBD1 (5 bases). The CDR3 DNA follows: TGTGCCAGCAGCCAAGACAGCTCTGGAAACACCATATATTTT. This gives the protein CASSQDSSGNTIYF.